The entry below describes one T cell receptor beta chain. In the authors' workflow: Amplification with reference gene primers provided the estimates of nucleated cell counts. TCRdb's copy holds only in-frame clones and misses some; the assay was immunoSEQ multiplex PCR. Clone size and the V and J calls come from that table; the DNA yielded D and trimming. The sample lists hundreds of thousands of clones; 70% to 85% were seen once. The data were obtained in a study of blood T cell repertoires in COVID-19. Study context: COVID-19 samples collected from the United States, Italy and Spain covered acute and convalescent phases. T cells, B-cell-depleted T cells, or PBMCs provided the cDNA or gDNA that served as material.

V was clipped by 6 bases and J by 4 bases, with 19 bases between them. The length of the CDR3 is 16 residues. Germline V gives CDR1 SNHLY, CDR2 FYNNEI. The clonotype originates from a woman of 80 years or more with acute or convalescent COVID-19. Sequencing input: peripheral blood. The genes are TRBV2 and TRBJ1-5; tentative D call: TRBD1 (5 bases). The CDR3 protein is CASSAGRPILNQPQHF. The DNA of the CDR3 is TGTGCCAGCAGCGCGGGGCGTCCCATACTAAATCAGCCCCAGCATTTT.